This T cell receptor beta chain appears in the sequencing data of a study of shared clonotypes between healthy human individuals. Across the whole study: Participating donors consisted of two women and three men aged 18 to 49.

Deep level was the assay's run setting. Genomic DNA per cell subset filled all wells of several immunoSEQ plates. Some clones are missing from TCRdb's copy, which holds only in-frame ones; the method was immunoSEQ multiplex PCR. This sample carries 2,500,000 or so clones, 93% of them seen once, and the ten largest clones take about 0.34%. A CD45RA-negative memory subset and a CD45RA+ naive subset were separated from the CD4+ cells. This CDR3 comprises 12 residues. Trimming stripped 10 bases from V and 5 bases from J, with 14 bases between. The germline gives CDR1 SNHLY, CDR2 FYNNEI. The sequence came from a man between 18 and 29 years old in good health. Some clones in this sample may be carry-over from other donors' samples. Sequenced input: naive CD4+ T cells from PBMCs. Subset here: CD45RA+ positively selected. This chain uses TRBV2 with TRBJ2-5; D is possibly TRBD2 (6 bases). The CDR3 nucleotides are TGTGCCACTGGGAGCGGGCCGGAGACCCAGTACTTC. Amino acids: CATGSGPETQYF. Full variable domain (outside the CDR3, taken from reference TRBV2 and TRBJ2-5): EPEVTQTPSHQVTQMGQEVILRCVPISNHLYFYWYRQILGQKVEFLVSFYNNEISEKSEIFDDQFSVERPDGSNFTLKIRSTKLEDSAMYFCATGSGPETQYFGPGTRLLVL.